A single sample is the source of the 21 T cell receptor beta chains below, sequenced in a study of long-term antiretroviral therapy in people with HIV. Running of the v3.0 immunoSEQ assay took place at survey level. The data were produced by immunoSEQ multiplex PCR, yet TCRdb's version contains in-frame clones alone and is incomplete. Here the sample spans 15,000 or so clones, over 75% being singletons. This sample comprised unsorted PBMCs, obtained 0.7 years before starting antiretroviral therapy. The receptors derive from a man between 50 and 59 years old with HIV.

The DNA of the CDR3 is TGTGCCCGATCAGGGTACTCCTACAATGAGCAGTTCTTC. Translated, it gives CARSGYSYNEQFF. This chain connects TRBV30 to TRBJ2-1; TRBD1 is a possible D gene (5 bases). Trimming shortened V by 8 bases and J by 0 bases, and 11 bases separated the two germline ends. The CDR3 has 13 amino acids. Germline-derived CDR1 and CDR2 are GTSNPN and SVGIG (reference sequence).

The chain carries TRBV6-5 and TRBJ1-5; 8 bases map to TRBD1. V dropped 5 bases and J dropped 7; count of bases not matched to a gene: 4. In germline, CDR1 is MNHEY, CDR2 SVGAGI. The CDR3 loop spans 13 amino acids. The CDR3 DNA sequence: TGTGCCAGCAGTCGGACAGGGTCCCAGCCCCAGCATTTT. Translated: CASSRTGSQPQHF.

The chain uses TRBV28 and TRBJ2-3, with 8 bases that match TRBD2. Germline V gives CDR1 MDHEN, CDR2 SYDVKM. The CDR3 is 16 amino acids. J was trimmed by 2 bases and V by 7 bases; bases with no gene match: 11. The CDR3 coding sequence is TGTGCCAGCACCTCGGGAGGGGGGATCCTCACAGATACGCAGTATTTT. Protein: CASTSGGGILTDTQYF. The full variable domain, with the rest looked up from reference TRBV28 and TRBJ2-3, is DVKVTQSSRYLVKRTGEKVFLECVQDMDHENMFWYRQDPGLGLRLIYFSYDVKMKEKGDIPEGYSVSREKKERFSLILESASTNQTSMYLCASTSGGGILTDTQYFGPGTRLTVL.

The chain is built from TRBV4-3 and TRBJ2-3; TRBD2 matches 8 bases. This CDR3 has 18 amino acids. V lost 0 bases and J lost 2; bases outside the gene matches: 10. Germline V gene sequence: CDR1 LGHNA, CDR2 YSLEER. This CDR3 reads CASSQESARGGLTDTQYF. DNA for the CDR3: TGCGCCAGCAGCCAAGAATCGGCCCGGGGGGGGCTCACAGATACGCAGTATTTT.

This clone occurred once. Written as DNA, the CDR3 is TGTGCCATCACAGCCGGGACTGCCAACACCGGGGAGCTGTTTTTT. Amino acids: CAITAGTANTGELFF. V gene TRBV10-3 combines with J gene TRBJ2-2; D possibly corresponds to TRBD2 (6 bases). Trimming stripped 7 bases from V and 2 bases from J, with 14 bases between. The CDR3 spans 15 residues. Germline-derived CDR1 and CDR2 are ENHRY and SYGVKD.

The chain is built from TRBV7-9 and TRBJ1-6; D call uncertain. Germline CDR1 SEHNR, CDR2 FQNEAQ (reference sequence). This CDR3 has 16 residues. Trimming stripped 5 bases from V and 0 bases from J, with 11 bases between. As DNA, the CDR3 is TGTGCCAGCAGCCGAGTGAGGGACTCCTATAATTCACCCCTCCACTTT. Translated, it gives CASSRVRDSYNSPLHF.

The chain couples TRBV7-6 to TRBJ2-7; tentative D call: TRBD1 (5 bases). The germline gives CDR1 SGHVS, CDR2 FNYEAQ. The ends were cut back, 5 bases at V and 3 bases at J, with 11 bases in the middle. The CDR3 consists of 13 residues. CDR3 amino acids: CASSAGPNYEQYF. CDR3 nucleotides: TGTGCCAGCAGCGCAGGGCCCAACTACGAGCAGTACTTC.

This clone has more than one count but fewer than ten. The chain joins TRBV4-1 to TRBJ1-5, with D hard to call. Germline V gene lookup returns CDR1 MGHRA and CDR2 YSYEKL. The V and J ends lost 6 bases and 5 bases respectively, with 11 bases between them. The CDR3 has 13 residues. CDR3 nucleotide sequence: TGCGCCAGCAGTCGTGAACGGGATCAGCCCCAGCATTTT. It codes for CASSRERDQPQHF.

As DNA, the CDR3 is TGTGCCAGCAGCCCATTCGGGGATAATCAGCCCCAGCATTTT. Translating it yields CASSPFGDNQPQHF. The chain is built from TRBV7-9 and TRBJ1-5; D uncertain. Looked up from germline, CDR1 is SEHNR and CDR2 is FQNEAQ (reference sequence). V was cut by 5 bases and J by 4 bases, with 12 bases left in between. The CDR3 sequence is 14 residues long.

In its sample, this clone was seen a few times. The gene calls are TRBV28 and TRBJ2-3; TRBD2 aligns across 8 bases. The CDR3 length is 16 residues. The germline V gene has CDR1 MDHEN and CDR2 SYDVKM. V trimming: 5 bases; J trimming: 2 bases; junction bases outside the gene matches: 9. The CDR3 reads CASSVQRGTLTDTQYF. DNA for the CDR3: TGTGCCAGCAGTGTCCAGCGGGGGACCCTCACAGATACGCAGTATTTT. Using reference TRBV28 and TRBJ2-3 for the parts outside the CDR3, the full variable domain is DVKVTQSSRYLVKRTGEKVFLECVQDMDHENMFWYRQDPGLGLRLIYFSYDVKMKEKGDIPEGYSVSREKKERFSLILESASTNQTSMYLCASSVQRGTLTDTQYFGPGTRLTVL.

This chain connects TRBV7-3 to TRBJ2-3, with D hard to call. Germline-derived CDR1 and CDR2 are SGHTA and FQGTGA. The germline V and J ends were trimmed by 6 bases and 6 bases, with 10 bases remaining between them. This CDR3 region has 12 residues. Written as DNA, the CDR3 is TGTGCCAGCAGTGGGGATCTTGATACGCAGTATTTT. It translates to CASSGDLDTQYF.

This clone was counted a single time. V and J are TRBV4-3 and TRBJ1-2; no definite D call. The CDR3 totals 14 residues. Germline assignment: CDR1 LGHNA and CDR2 YSLEER. V shed 4 bases and J shed 0 bases, with 9 bases lying between them. CDR3 region: CASSPPEANYGYTF. CDR3 sequence (DNA): TGCGCCAGCAGCCCCCCGGAAGCTAACTATGGCTACACCTTC.

This clone appeared once. The V call is TRBV5-4, the J call TRBJ2-2; D unresolved. Trimming cost V 4 bases and J 6 bases, with 10 bases left between them. CDR1 SGHNT and CDR2 YYREEE come from the germline V gene (reference sequence). This CDR3 spans 13 amino acids. The CDR3 here is CASSPWVSGELFF. CDR3 DNA sequence: TGTGCCAGCAGCCCATGGGTCTCCGGGGAGCTGTTTTTT. Full variable domain (missing parts from reference TRBV5-4 and TRBJ2-2): ETGVTQSPTHLIKTRGQQVTLRCSSQSGHNTVSWYQQALGQGPQFIFQYYREEENGRGNFPPRFSGLQFPNYSSELNVNALELDDSALYLCASSPWVSGELFFGEGSRLTVL.

The chain couples TRBV2 to TRBJ1-4, with 7 positions matching TRBD1. J was trimmed by 4 bases and V by 6 bases; bases with no gene match: 8. CDR1 and CDR2 from the germline V gene are SNHLY and FYNNEI. CDR3 length: 15 amino acids. CDR3 DNA: TGTGCCAGCAGGATACAGGGGATGGATAATGAAAAACTGTTTTTT. As protein: CASRIQGMDNEKLFF.

This clone rates as medium-sized. This chain links TRBV10-3 with TRBJ1-2; D gene uncertain. The germline V gene encodes CDR1 ENHRY and CDR2 SYGVKD. The V end lost 0 bases, the J end lost 8 bases, and 7 bases lay between the germline ends. CDR3 length equals 12 residues. This CDR3 is CAISESGEGYTF. CDR3 in DNA: TGTGCCATCAGTGAGTCCGGGGAGGGCTACACCTTC.

V and J are TRBV7-8 and TRBJ1-2; no reliable D call. V shed 4 bases and J shed 5 bases, with 8 bases lying between them. Germline loops: CDR1 SGHVS, CDR2 FQNEAQ. This CDR3 comprises 12 residues. CDR3 amino acids: CASSSMHYGYTF. The CDR3 DNA reads as TGTGCCAGCAGCTCGATGCATTATGGCTACACCTTC.

The genes are TRBV7-9 and TRBJ2-3; D may be TRBD2 (5 bases). Germline V lookup: CDR1 SEHNR, CDR2 FQNEAQ (reference sequence). The V end was cut by 1 base, the J end by 0 bases, with 8 bases between. The CDR3 has 15 amino acids. The CDR3 loop reads CASSLVLASTDTQYF. In nucleotides, the CDR3 is TGTGCCAGCAGCTTAGTCCTAGCCAGCACAGATACGCAGTATTTT.

The chain combines TRBV28 with TRBJ1-2; D perhaps matches TRBD1 (5 bases). CDR3 size: 15 residues. Germline V gene lookup returns CDR1 MDHEN and CDR2 SYDVKM. V lost 5 bases, J lost 5 bases, and 18 bases lay in between. This chain's CDR3 is CASSNGGGLSYGYTF. DNA for the CDR3: TGTGCCAGCAGTAACGGGGGGGGTTTATCGTATGGCTACACCTTC.

V usage is TRBV18 and J usage is TRBJ1-1; a possible D gene is TRBD1 (6 bases). Germline CDR1 KGHSH, CDR2 LQKENI. The CDR3 extends over 13 amino acids. The ends were cut back, 5 bases at V and 2 bases at J, with 9 bases in the middle. CDR3 sequence reads: CASSLDSNTEAFF. The CDR3, as DNA: TGTGCCAGCTCATTGGACAGTAACACTGAAGCTTTCTTT.

The V call is TRBV10-3, the J call TRBJ2-5, with D possibly matching TRBD1 (6 bases). V gave up 0 bases and J gave up 5 bases, with 19 bases separating them. This CDR3 is built from 17 residues. Per the germline V gene, CDR1 is ENHRY and CDR2 is SYGVKD. The CDR3 here is CAISESIMRGKFETQYF. For the CDR3, the DNA is TGTGCCATCAGTGAGTCTATTATGAGGGGGAAATTCGAGACCCAGTACTTC.

Only a few counts were recorded for this clone. This sequence joins TRBV2 and TRBJ2-1; 7 bases map to TRBD2. This CDR3 region has 17 residues. In germline, CDR1 is SNHLY, CDR2 FYNNEI. After removal of 7 bases from V and 4 bases from J, the junction contained 16 bases not matched to a gene. CDR3 protein: CASTPEGTIKGYNEQFF. In DNA, the CDR3 is TGTGCCAGCACCCCTGAAGGGACTATCAAGGGTTACAATGAGCAGTTCTTC.